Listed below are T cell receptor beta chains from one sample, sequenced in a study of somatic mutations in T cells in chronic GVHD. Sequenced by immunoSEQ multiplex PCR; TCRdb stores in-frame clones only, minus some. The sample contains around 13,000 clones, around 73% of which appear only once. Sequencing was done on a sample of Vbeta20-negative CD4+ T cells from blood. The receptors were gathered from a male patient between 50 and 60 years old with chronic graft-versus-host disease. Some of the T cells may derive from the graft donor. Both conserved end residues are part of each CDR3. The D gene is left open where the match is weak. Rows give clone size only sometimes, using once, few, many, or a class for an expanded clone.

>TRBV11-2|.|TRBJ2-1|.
CASSERRSYNEQFF
TGTGCCAGCAGCGAGCGGAGGTCCTACAATGAGCAGTTCTTC
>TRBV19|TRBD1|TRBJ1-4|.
CASSSGQGVTNEKLFF
TGTGCCAGTAGTTCGGGACAGGGGGTGACTAATGAAAAACTGTTTTTT
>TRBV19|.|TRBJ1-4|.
CASSIFDSGKLFF
TGTGCCAGTAGTATATTCGACTCCGGAAAACTGTTTTTT
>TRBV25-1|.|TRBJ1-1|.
CASSDNMQGSAEAFF
TGTGCCAGCAGTGATAACATGCAAGGGAGCGCTGAAGCTTTCTTT
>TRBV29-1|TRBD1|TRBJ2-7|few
CSAFDRAPYEQYF
TGCAGCGCCTTCGACAGGGCTCCCTACGAGCAGTACTTC
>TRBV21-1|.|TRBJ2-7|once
CASIGSRDYEQYF
TGTGCCAGCATCGGGAGCAGAGACTACGAGCAGTACTTC
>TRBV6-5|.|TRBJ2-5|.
CASSYSWRAQETQYF
TGTGCCAGCAGTTACTCATGGCGGGCCCAAGAGACCCAGTACTTC
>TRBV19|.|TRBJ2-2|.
CASSIGGNTGELFF
TGTGCCAGTAGTATCGGAGGGAACACCGGGGAGCTGTTTTTT
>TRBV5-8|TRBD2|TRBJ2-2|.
CASSLEGLAKTGELFF
TGTGCCAGCAGCTTGGAGGGACTAGCGAAAACCGGGGAGCTGTTTTTT
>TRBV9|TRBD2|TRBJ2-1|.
CASSVALSGLAGEVEQFF
TGTGCCAGCAGCGTAGCTCTTTCGGGACTAGCGGGAGAGGTTGAGCAGTTCTTC
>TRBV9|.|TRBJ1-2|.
CASSGGPGFNYGYTF
TGTGCCAGCAGCGGCGGCCCCGGATTCAACTATGGCTACACCTTC
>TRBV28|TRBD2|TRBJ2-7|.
CASSLAGMGEQYF
TGTGCCAGCAGTCTAGCGGGAATGGGCGAGCAGTACTTC
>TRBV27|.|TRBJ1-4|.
CASSDRQAANEKLFF
TGTGCCAGCAGTGACCGACAGGCCGCAAATGAAAAACTGTTTTTT
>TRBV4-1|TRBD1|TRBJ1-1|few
CASSQPDRVLTEAFF
TGCGCCAGCAGCCAACCCGACAGGGTACTCACTGAAGCTTTCTTT
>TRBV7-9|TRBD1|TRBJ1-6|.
CASSRGRDRMGDNSPLHF
TGTGCCAGCAGCCGAGGTCGGGACAGAATGGGGGATAATTCACCCCTCCACTTT
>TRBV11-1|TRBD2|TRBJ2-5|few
CASSSYLGSGQETQYF
TGTGCCAGCAGCTCTTATCTGGGTAGCGGGCAAGAGACCCAGTACTTC
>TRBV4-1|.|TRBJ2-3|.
CASSQDRGSGTPDTQYF
TGCGCCAGCAGCCAAGATCGGGGTAGCGGCACCCCAGATACGCAGTATTTT
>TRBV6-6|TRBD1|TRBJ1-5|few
CASSTGGGNQPQHF
TGTGCCAGCAGTACAGGGGGCGGCAATCAGCCCCAGCATTTT
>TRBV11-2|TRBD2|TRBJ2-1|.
CASSTSHSGRDSLYNEQFF
TGTGCCAGCAGCACTAGCCATAGCGGGAGGGATTCTCTTTACAATGAGCAGTTCTTC
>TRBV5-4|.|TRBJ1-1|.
CASSLDDREAFF
TGTGCCAGCAGCTTGGACGACAGAGAAGCTTTCTTT
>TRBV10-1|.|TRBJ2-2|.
CATPTGNTGELFF
TGCGCCACCCCGACAGGGAACACCGGGGAGCTGTTTTTT
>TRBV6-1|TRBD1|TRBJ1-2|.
CASTAQDRESGGYTF
TGTGCCAGCACAGCCCAGGACAGGGAATCGGGTGGCTACACCTTC
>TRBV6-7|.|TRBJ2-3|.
CASRYPQGLEGTQYF
TGTGCCAGCAGGTACCCTCAGGGGCTCGAGGGTACGCAGTATTTT
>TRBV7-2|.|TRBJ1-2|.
CASSRDDTRYTF
TGTGCCAGCAGCCGGGATGACACAAGATACACCTTC
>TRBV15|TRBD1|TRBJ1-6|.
CATSNQADRANSPLHF
TGTGCCACCAGCAACCAAGCGGACAGGGCTAATTCACCCCTCCACTTT
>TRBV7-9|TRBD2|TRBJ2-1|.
CASSSRGGSSGWNEQFF
TGTGCCAGCAGCTCCCGGGGGGGGAGCTCCGGGTGGAATGAGCAGTTCTTC
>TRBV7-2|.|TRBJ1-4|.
CASSLALLTVGEKLFF
TGTGCCAGCAGCTTAGCGCTTTTGACAGTAGGGGAAAAACTGTTTTTT
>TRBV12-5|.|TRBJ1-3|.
CASGSTGNTIYF
TGTGCTAGTGGTTCTACTGGAAACACCATATATTTT
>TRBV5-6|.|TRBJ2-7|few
CASSLEGEGEQYF
TGTGCCAGCAGCTTGGAAGGGGAAGGCGAGCAGTACTTC
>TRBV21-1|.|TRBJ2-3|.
CASSKGAGAPDTQYF
TGTGCCAGCAGCAAAGGAGCGGGAGCCCCAGATACGCAGTATTTT
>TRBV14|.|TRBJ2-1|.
CASSPTSKASNEQFF
TGTGCCAGCAGCCCCACTAGCAAAGCGTCAAATGAGCAGTTCTTC
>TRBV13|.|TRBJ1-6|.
CASSSMASPLHF
TGTGCCAGCAGCTCAATGGCTTCACCCCTCCACTTT
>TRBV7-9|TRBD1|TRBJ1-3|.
CASSPGQGAGNTIYF
TGTGCCAGCAGCCCGGGACAGGGGGCGGGAAACACCATATATTTT
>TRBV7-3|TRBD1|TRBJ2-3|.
CASSLRQGTDTQYF
TGTGCCAGCAGCTTAAGACAGGGGACAGATACGCAGTATTTT
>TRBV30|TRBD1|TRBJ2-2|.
CAWSKRDRVTGELFF
TGTGCCTGGAGTAAACGGGACAGGGTCACCGGGGAGCTGTTTTTT
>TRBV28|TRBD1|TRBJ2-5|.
CASSLQYRGRGETQYF
TGTGCCAGCAGTCTGCAATACAGGGGGCGCGGGGAGACCCAGTACTTC
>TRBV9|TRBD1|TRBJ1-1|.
CASSVATGGRTEAFF
TGTGCCAGCAGCGTAGCTACAGGGGGGCGGACTGAAGCTTTCTTT
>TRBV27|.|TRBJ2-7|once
CASRKDSSSYEQYF
TGTGCCAGCAGGAAAGACAGTTCTTCCTACGAGCAGTACTTC
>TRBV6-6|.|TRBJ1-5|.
CATTQYSNQPQHF
TGTGCCACCACGCAGTATAGCAATCAGCCCCAGCATTTT
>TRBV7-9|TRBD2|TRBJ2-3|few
CASSSGLAGRGDTQYF
TGTGCCAGCAGCTCGGGACTAGCGGGAAGGGGAGATACGCAGTATTTT
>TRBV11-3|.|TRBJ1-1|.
CASRRTANTEAFF
TGTGCCAGCAGACGGACAGCCAACACTGAAGCTTTCTTT
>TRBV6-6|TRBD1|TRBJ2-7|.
CASSARDRGGHEQYF
TGTGCCAGCAGTGCCCGGGACAGGGGAGGGCACGAGCAGTACTTC
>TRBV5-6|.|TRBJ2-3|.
CASSLGLNTDTQYF
TGTGCCAGCAGCTTGGGACTGAACACAGATACGCAGTATTTT
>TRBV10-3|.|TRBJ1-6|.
CAISPSGTVDSPLHF
TGTGCCATCAGTCCCTCCGGGACTGTAGATTCACCCCTCCACTTT
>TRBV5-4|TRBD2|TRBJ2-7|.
CASSLDLAGEYEQYF
TGTGCCAGCAGCTTGGACCTAGCGGGGGAATACGAGCAGTACTTC